The next 32 T cell receptor beta chains were all read from a single sample in a study of OX40 agonist ivuxolimab in advanced cancers. Library construction relied on the immunoSEQ multiplex PCR assay. The table comes from immuneACCESS by way of TCRdb, which keeps in-frame sequences with V and J called. Part of the clones is missing from these tables; in studies checked, under half for an unresolved V gene and the rest for unknown reasons. Within this sample are 45,000 to 55,000 clones, with 80% to 90% of them counted one time only. About 3.2% of the sample comes from the top ten. Source: CD4+ or CD8+ T cells sorted from blood, taken in a trial of the OX40 agonist ivuxolimab. Receptor source: an adult with an advanced solid tumor such as melanoma, head and neck, liver or kidney cancer.

The chain employs TRBV7-2 and TRBJ2-7; tentatively, D is TRBD1 or TRBD2 (5 bases each). The germline V gene encodes CDR1 SGHTA and CDR2 FQGNSA. The ends were cut back, 8 bases at V and 1 base at J, with 15 bases in the middle. The CDR3 extends over 14 amino acids. The CDR3 protein is CASSVGVRSYEQYF. The DNA for the CDR3 is TGTGCCAGCTCGGTGGGGGTCAGGTCCTACGAGCAGTACTTC.

This chain joins TRBV11-3 and TRBJ2-2; 12 bases align to TRBD1. Per the germline V gene, CDR1 is SGHNT and CDR2 is YENEEA. This CDR3 is built from 15 residues. Unmatched junction bases numbered 3, after V lost 4 bases and J lost 6 bases. CDR3 sequence: CASSSGTGGSGELFF. In DNA form, the CDR3 reads TGTGCCAGCAGCTCCGGGACAGGGGGCTCCGGGGAGCTGTTTTTT.

This rearrangement joins TRBV25-1 to TRBJ1-5; D is undetermined. The CDR3 contains 13 residues. The V and J ends lost 4 bases and 12 bases respectively, with 16 bases between them. Germline values: CDR1 MGHDK, CDR2 SYGVNS. CDR3 region: CASSASGLTYQHF. The CDR3 coding sequence is TGTGCCAGCAGTGCCTCCGGGCTGACTTACCAGCATTTT.

The chain combines TRBV5-6 with TRBJ2-2; D may be TRBD1 (5 bases). The germline V gene encodes CDR1 SGHDT and CDR2 YYEEEE. The CDR3 extends over 18 amino acids. V was pared by 3 bases and J by 0 bases, with 18 bases between. CDR3 sequence (DNA): TGTGCCAGCAGCTCCCCCTCCAGGGTCTGGACGAACACCGGGGAGCTGTTTTTT. Amino acids: CASSSPSRVWTNTGELFF.

The chain combines TRBV5-1 with TRBJ2-1; 12 bases are a match to TRBD2. V was clipped by 3 bases and J by 4 bases; unmatched bases: 5. The CDR3 covers 16 residues. Germline-derived CDR1 and CDR2 are SGHRS and YFSETQ. The CDR3 here is CASSSGLAGIYNEQFF. CDR3 DNA: TGCGCCAGCAGCTCCGGACTAGCGGGAATATACAATGAGCAGTTCTTC.

The chain carries TRBV7-2 and TRBJ1-1, with D perhaps TRBD1 (5 bases). Trimming stripped 5 bases from V and 0 bases from J, with 10 bases between. The germline CDR1 and CDR2 sequences are SGHTA and FQGNSA. This CDR3 region has 14 residues. The CDR3 sequence: CASSRQTMNTEAFF. In DNA form, the CDR3 reads TGTGCCAGCAGCCGACAGACTATGAACACTGAAGCTTTCTTT.

V usage is TRBV5-1 and J usage is TRBJ2-2; unclear D gene. The CDR3 has 16 amino acids. V was trimmed by 0 bases and J by 4 bases, leaving 13 bases between them. From germline, CDR1 is SGHRS and CDR2 YFSETQ. In nucleotides, the CDR3 is TGCGCCAGCAGCTTGGTAGGGCAGTCACCCACCGGGGAGCTGTTTTTT. This sequence encodes CASSLVGQSPTGELFF.

The rearrangement links TRBV4-2 to TRBJ1-3; D remains unclear. Trimming cost V 0 bases and J 15 bases, with 12 bases left between them. The CDR3 is made up of 12 amino acids. Germline values: CDR1 LGHNA, CDR2 YNFKEQ. CDR3 in amino acids: CASSQEAGPRYF. The CDR3, as DNA: TGTGCCAGCAGCCAAGAGGCAGGCCCAAGATATTTT.

This clone turned up a few times. V usage is TRBV27 and J usage is TRBJ1-4, with TRBD1 matching 9 bases. Germline assignment: CDR1 MNHEY and CDR2 SMNVEV (reference sequence). V shed 6 bases and J 7 bases; nucleotides not matched to a gene: 6. The CDR3 loop spans 14 amino acids. The CDR3 coding sequence is TGTGCCAGCAGCAACAGGGGGCTTTCTGAAAAACTGTTTTTT. Protein product: CASSNRGLSEKLFF.

The rearrangement joins TRBV5-1 to TRBJ2-7, with TRBD1 matching 8 bases. CDR3 size: 12 residues. Trimming removed 4 bases from V and 5 bases from J; junction bases left unmatched: 2. CDR1 is SGHRS, CDR2 YFSETQ, per germline. CDR3 sequence reads: CASSADRDEQYF. In DNA, the CDR3 is TGCGCCAGCAGCGCGGACAGGGACGAGCAGTACTTC.

This clone was recorded a few times. V usage is TRBV28 and J usage is TRBJ2-7, with 7 bases aligning to TRBD2. This CDR3 comprises 14 residues. Germline V CDR1 and CDR2: MDHEN, SYDVKM. The V segment lost 2 bases and the J segment 0 bases; nucleotides outside the gene matches: 1. In DNA, the CDR3 is TGTGCCAGCAGTTTAGGCGGGAGCTCCTACGAGCAGTACTTC. This encodes CASSLGGSSYEQYF.

The chain employs TRBV9 and TRBJ1-1; D is ambiguous. CDR1 SGDLS and CDR2 YYNGEE come from the germline V gene. The CDR3 covers 16 residues. Deletions cut 3 bases from V and 2 bases from J, with 17 bases between. The CDR3 sequence: CASSEIGRTLNTEAFF. DNA of the CDR3: TGTGCCAGCAGCGAGATCGGACGGACCCTAAACACTGAAGCTTTCTTT. The full variable domain, rest sourced from reference TRBV9 and TRBJ1-1, is DSGVTQTPKHLITATGQRVTLRCSPRSGDLSVYWYQQSLDQGLQFLIQYYNGEERAKGNILERFSAQQFPDLHSELNLSSLELGDSALYFCASSEIGRTLNTEAFFGQGTRLTVV.

The chain employs TRBV11-3 and TRBJ1-1; tentatively, D is TRBD1 (6 bases). Trimming cost V 3 bases and J 0 bases, with 11 bases left between them. This CDR3 comprises 15 residues. The germline V gene has CDR1 SGHNT and CDR2 YENEEA. The CDR3 loop is CASSLRGLMNTEAFF. The CDR3, as DNA: TGTGCCAGCAGCTTGCGGGGGCTTATGAACACTGAAGCTTTCTTT.

This chain links TRBV28 with TRBJ2-4; D is possibly TRBD2 (5 bases). V was pared by 3 bases and J by 1 base, with 13 bases between. This CDR3 has 16 amino acids. Germline V gene lookup returns CDR1 MDHEN and CDR2 SYDVKM. The CDR3 here is CASSFLAQAAKNIQYF. The CDR3 nucleotides are TGTGCCAGCAGTTTTCTAGCCCAAGCCGCCAAAAACATTCAGTACTTC.

Only one count was recorded for this clone. This chain connects TRBV10-3 to TRBJ2-2; 12 bases line up with TRBD1. Per the germline V gene, CDR1 is ENHRY and CDR2 is SYGVKD. The CDR3 runs to 21 residues. J lost 2 bases, V lost 0 bases, and 13 bases had no gene match. Written as DNA, the CDR3 is TGTGCCATCAGTGAGTCGGGGACAGGGGGCGTCAATCCTCGAAACACCGGGGAGCTGTTTTTT. Translating gives CAISESGTGGVNPRNTGELFF.

The J gene is TRBJ2-7, the V gene TRBV15; the D is unclear. This CDR3 is built from 13 residues. V lost 5 bases and J lost 3, with 11 bases in between. CDR1 is LNHNV, CDR2 YYDKDF, per germline (reference sequence). The CDR3 DNA sequence: TGTGCCACCAGCCCAGCAAGAGGCTACGAGCAGTACTTC. It translates to CATSPARGYEQYF.

This chain connects TRBV7-7 to TRBJ2-3, with 8 positions matching TRBD2. V was pared by 5 bases and J by 4 bases, with 2 bases of the junction left unmatched. Germline CDR1 and CDR2: SSHAT and FNYEAQ (reference sequence). The length of the CDR3 is 13 residues. CDR3: CASSKGLADTQYF. CDR3 DNA: TGTGCCAGCAGCAAGGGACTAGCAGATACGCAGTATTTT.

The genes are TRBV2 and TRBJ2-5; no firm D call. Trimming removed 6 bases from V and 5 bases from J, with 7 bases in between. The CDR3 consists of 11 residues. Germline-derived CDR1 and CDR2 are SNHLY and FYNNEI. CDR3 nucleotides: TGTGCCAGCAGGCTCGTCGAGACCCAGTACTTC. Its protein product is CASRLVETQYF.

V and J are TRBV7-9 and TRBJ1-1; 7 nucleotides align to TRBD1. Unmatched junction bases numbered 7, after V lost 5 bases and J lost 1 base. This CDR3 has 15 residues. Germline CDR1 SEHNR, CDR2 FQNEAQ (reference sequence). The CDR3 sequence is CASSLRQGPNTEAFF. The CDR3 DNA sequence: TGTGCCAGCAGCCTAAGACAGGGTCCGAACACTGAAGCTTTCTTT.

The chain combines TRBV19 with TRBJ2-4, with 7 bases that match TRBD2. In germline, CDR1 is LNHDA, CDR2 SQIVND (reference sequence). This CDR3 spans 11 amino acids. V gave up 6 bases and J gave up 10 bases; unmatched junction bases: 3. The CDR3 is CASRGEGIQYF. The CDR3 nucleotides read TGTGCCAGTAGGGGGGAGGGGATTCAGTACTTC.

V and J are TRBV5-1 and TRBJ1-5; no clear D gene. The germline CDR1 and CDR2 sequences are SGHRS and YFSETQ. Trimming removed 0 bases at V and 3 bases at J, with 10 bases between. This CDR3 is built from 15 residues. The CDR3 DNA is TGCGCCAGCAGCTTGGACGAGGGCCCCAATCAGCCCCAGCATTTT. Residues: CASSLDEGPNQPQHF.

The rearrangement joins TRBV25-1 to TRBJ1-3; no reliable D call. CDR1 MGHDK and CDR2 SYGVNS come from the germline V gene. The V and J ends lost 7 bases and 2 bases respectively, with 9 bases between them. CDR3 size: 13 residues. The CDR3, as DNA: TGTGCCAGCACTCCTGGCGCTGGAAACACCATATATTTT. Translation: CASTPGAGNTIYF.

The V call is TRBV19, the J call TRBJ2-1; D is ambiguous. Germline-derived CDR1 and CDR2 are LNHDA and SQIVND (reference sequence). This CDR3 is built from 12 residues. V gave up 3 bases and J gave up 6 bases, with 6 bases separating them. CDR3 nucleotide sequence: TGTGCCAGTAGTATCGAAGGCAATGAGCAGTTCTTC. It translates to CASSIEGNEQFF.

V usage is TRBV9 and J usage is TRBJ1-1; 8 nucleotides line up with TRBD1. J gave up 6 bases and V 5 bases, and 6 bases lay outside the gene matches. Germline CDR1 reads SGDLS; CDR2 reads YYNGEE. The CDR3 extends over 13 amino acids. The CDR3 DNA sequence: TGTGCCAGCAGTGGACAGGGAAGGGCTGAAGCTTTCTTT. It yields the protein CASSGQGRAEAFF.

The chain has TRBV18 and TRBJ1-6; 7 bases match TRBD1. CDR1 and CDR2 (germline): KGHSH, LQKENI. V dropped 3 bases and J dropped 13; count of bases not matched to a gene: 9. This CDR3 spans 14 amino acids. The CDR3 DNA reads as TGTGCCAGCTCACCGCCCGGGACAGCGCCTCCCCTCCACTTT. Amino acids: CASSPPGTAPPLHF. Based on the CDR3 plus reference TRBV18 and TRBJ1-6, the full variable domain is NAGVMQNPRHLVRRRGQEARLRCSPMKGHSHVYWYRQLPEEGLKFMVYLQKENIIDESGMPKERFSAEFPKEGPSILRIQQVVRGDSAAYFCASSPPGTAPPLHFGNGTRLTVT.

The chain links TRBV9 to TRBJ1-1; D remains ambiguous. V was clipped by 0 bases and J by 4 bases, with 10 bases between them. The CDR3 covers 14 residues. CDR1 and CDR2 (germline): SGDLS, YYNGEE. CDR3 nucleotides: TGTGCCAGCAGCGTAGTTCCGGCAGGCACTGAAGCTTTCTTT. It is translated as CASSVVPAGTEAFF.

The genes are TRBV19 and TRBJ2-3, with D perhaps matching TRBD1 or TRBD2 (6 bases each). Germline V gene data show CDR1 as LNHDA and CDR2 as SQIVND (reference sequence). This CDR3 is 16 amino acids long. V was shortened by 5 bases and J by 4 bases, with 19 bases between the two germline ends. CDR3 region: CASSGGTNDIADTQYF. The CDR3 nucleotides read TGTGCCAGTAGTGGGGGGACAAACGATATCGCAGATACGCAGTATTTT.

The chain recombines TRBV27 with TRBJ2-7; D is perhaps TRBD2 (6 bases). Trimming left V 8 bases short and J 2 bases short, with 13 bases between. This CDR3 has 13 amino acids. Germline lookup yields CDR1 MNHEY and CDR2 SMNVEV (reference sequence). CDR3 sequence reads: CASAPGGTYEQYF. The CDR3, as DNA: TGTGCCAGCGCCCCCGGGGGAACCTACGAGCAGTACTTC.

The chain carries TRBV4-3 and TRBJ1-1; possible D gene TRBD1, 5 bases. The germline V gene encodes CDR1 LGHNA and CDR2 YSLEER. Trimming shortened V by 5 bases and J by 1 base, and 11 bases separated the two germline ends. The CDR3 has 14 amino acids. The CDR3 nucleotides read TGCGCCAGCAGCTTCCCGACAGAGAACACTGAAGCTTTCTTT. Translating it yields CASSFPTENTEAFF.

The chain couples TRBV6-6 to TRBJ2-3; TRBD2 matches at 11 bases. Germline CDR1 and CDR2: MNHNY and SVGAGI (reference sequence). After removal of 5 bases from V and 2 bases from J, the junction contained 3 bases not matched to a gene. This CDR3 is built from 15 residues. The CDR3 sequence is CASSPGLAATDTQYF. The DNA for the CDR3 is TGTGCCAGCAGTCCGGGACTAGCGGCCACAGATACGCAGTATTTT.

The V and J genes are TRBV7-3 and TRBJ2-7; tentatively, D is TRBD1 or TRBD2 (5 bases each). V was shortened by 5 bases and J by 2 bases, with 13 bases between the two germline ends. There are 14 residues in the CDR3. Germline lookup yields CDR1 SGHTA and CDR2 FQGTGA. CDR3: CASSLGGGTYEQYF. CDR3 DNA sequence: TGTGCCAGCAGCCTGGGTGGGGGAACCTACGAGCAGTACTTC.

The chain couples TRBV7-8 to TRBJ1-3, with D possibly being TRBD1 (5 bases). Trimming cost V 2 bases and J 0 bases, with 11 bases left between them. This CDR3 region has 16 residues. The germline gives CDR1 SGHVS, CDR2 FQNEAQ. CDR3 nucleotides: TGTGCCAGCAGCTTACGGTCCCAGGGCTCTGGAAACACCATATATTTT. It is translated as CASSLRSQGSGNTIYF.